These 18 T cell receptor beta chains share one sample of origin, sequenced in a study of T cell repertoires in cytomegalovirus infection. Their recognized antigens are unknown. TCRdb processed the reads anew with MiXCR; each CDR3 protein has one entry. The table shows approximately 910,000 distinct CDR3 sequences, with 31% occurring only once. Sequencing was performed on cultured CD8+ T cells from PBMCs, taken from culture after CMV antigen stimulation. The receptors come from a human donor in good health (CMV status not recorded). Some clones in this sample may be carry-over from other donors' samples.

This clonotype was seen a handful of times. The chain uses TRBV5-6 and TRBJ2-1; TRBD1 agrees at 7 bases. The trim removed 1 base at V and 8 bases at J, leaving 6 bases unmatched. CDR3 size: 14 residues. Germline V gene lookup returns CDR1 SGHDT and CDR2 YYEEEE. Here the CDR3 DNA reads TGTGCCAGCAGCTTGAGACAGGGTATCCATGAGCAGTTCTTC. Translating gives CASSLRQGIHEQFF.

Concerning this clonotype itself: The junction does not match germline at one end; this may be a read error. The chain links TRBV7-8 to TRBJ2-1; D is ambiguous. The CDR3 extends over 13 amino acids. Germline CDR1 reads SGHVS; CDR2 reads FQNEAQ. CDR3 amino acids: CVSSLEAHNEQFF. CDR3 DNA sequence: TGTGTCAGCAGCTTAGAGGCCCACAATGAGCAGTTCTTC.

This clonotype was picked up one time. This rearrangement joins TRBV7-6 to TRBJ2-1; 11 bases align to TRBD2. This CDR3 comprises 14 residues. Germline V gene data show CDR1 as SGHVS and CDR2 as FNYEAQ. V lost 5 bases and J lost 6; bases outside the gene matches: 3. CDR3 protein: CASSRTSGCNEQFF. The CDR3 nucleotides are TGTGCCAGCAGCCGGACTAGCGGGTGCAATGAGCAGTTCTTC.

The table lists this clonotype with a few counts. V and J are TRBV7-8 and TRBJ1-5; D may be TRBD1 (6 bases). Trimming shortened V by 1 base and J by 2 bases, and 9 bases separated the two germline ends. Per the germline V gene, CDR1 is SGHVS and CDR2 is FQNEAQ. CDR3 length equals 15 residues. The CDR3 DNA is TGTGCCAGCAGCTTAGAGGACAGTCGCAATCAGCCCCAGCATTTT. Encoded protein: CASSLEDSRNQPQHF. The full variable domain, with the rest looked up from reference TRBV7-8 and TRBJ1-5, is GAGVSQSPRYKVAKRGQDVALRCDPISGHVSLFWYQQALGQGPEFLTYFQNEAQLDKSGLPSDRFFAERPEGSVSTLKIQRTQQEDSAVYLCASSLEDSRNQPQHFGDGTRLSIL.

The table lists this clonotype with a few counts. The genes are TRBV6-2 or TRBV6-3 and TRBJ2-2; D unresolved. Germline V gene data show CDR1 as MNHEY and CDR2 as SVGEGT. The CDR3 is made up of 15 amino acids. V lost 4 bases and J 3 bases, leaving 12 bases between the germline ends. CDR3 bases: TGTGCCAGCAGTTCGGGCAGCCGCTACACCGGGGAGCTGTTTTTT. It encodes CASSSGSRYTGELFF.

The CDR3 region is CAAEGGGLYGYTF. DNA of the CDR3: TGTGCCGCGGAAGGCGGGGGGCTCTATGGCTACACCTTC. The rearrangement joins TRBV10-3 to TRBJ1-2, with a tentative D call TRBD1 (6 bases). This CDR3 comprises 13 residues. The germline V gene has CDR1 ENHRY and CDR2 SYGVKD. With 11 bases removed from V and 4 bases from J, the gap between germline ends came to 17 bases.

This clonotype has a handful of counts. The chain has TRBV27 and TRBJ1-1, with 7 bases aligning to TRBD1. Per the germline V gene, CDR1 is MNHEY and CDR2 is SMNVEV (reference sequence). J was trimmed by 5 bases and V by 6 bases; bases with no gene match: 6. CDR3 size: 13 residues. The chain's CDR3 is CASRRGLVTEAFF. CDR3 DNA sequence: TGTGCCAGCAGGAGGGGGCTGGTTACTGAAGCTTTCTTT.

The rearrangement links TRBV4-1 to TRBJ2-1; 8 nucleotides align to TRBD1. Trimming at V came to 1 base and at J to 1 base, leaving 12 bases not matched to a gene. CDR1 is MGHRA and CDR2 is YSYEKL in the germline V gene. There are 19 residues in the CDR3. CDR3 DNA sequence: TGCGCCAGCAGCCAAGTTATCGGCTTTTGGACAGGGTCCTACAATGAGCAGTTCTTC. Translated, it gives CASSQVIGFWTGSYNEQFF.

The chain combines TRBV29-1 with TRBJ1-2; no firm D call. Trimming shortened V by 4 bases and J by 0 bases, and 12 bases separated the two germline ends. The length of the CDR3 is 14 residues. The germline V gene encodes CDR1 SQVTM and CDR2 ANQGSEA. The chain's CDR3 is CSVGPRETNYGYTF. The CDR3 DNA sequence: TGCAGCGTTGGACCTCGGGAAACTAACTATGGCTACACCTTC.

The CDR3 loop is CASTPGAGGSYNEQFF. CDR3 in DNA: TGTGCCAGCACCCCAGGGGCAGGGGGCTCCTACAATGAGCAGTTCTTC. The chain has TRBV6-2 or TRBV6-3 and TRBJ2-1; the match to TRBD1 covers 7 bases. From germline, CDR1 is MNHEY and CDR2 SVGEGT. V dropped 7 bases and J dropped 0; count of bases not matched to a gene: 9. The CDR3 sequence is 16 residues long.

This chain joins TRBV7-2 and TRBJ1-2; 8 bases are shared with TRBD1. The CDR3 totals 16 residues. The trim removed 2 bases at V and 0 bases at J, leaving 5 bases unmatched. CDR1 is SGHTA and CDR2 is FQGNSA in the germline V gene. The CDR3 loop reads CASSLPDRGSNYGYTF. The CDR3 DNA sequence: TGTGCCAGCAGCTTACCAGACAGGGGCTCTAACTATGGCTACACCTTC.

The V call is TRBV13, the J call TRBJ1-3, with TRBD1 as a possible D gene (5 bases). CDR1 and CDR2 (germline): PRHDT, FYEKMQ (reference sequence). The length of the CDR3 is 15 residues. V was clipped by 4 bases and J by 0 bases, with 10 bases between them. CDR3 protein: CASSYEGSSGNTIYF. The CDR3, as DNA: TGTGCCAGCAGCTACGAGGGGAGCTCTGGAAACACCATATATTTT.

The chain recombines TRBV19 with TRBJ2-1, with D possibly TRBD2 on 5 matching bases. This CDR3 spans 14 amino acids. Deletions cut 3 bases from V and 7 bases from J, with 13 bases between. CDR1 and CDR2 from the germline V gene are LNHDA and SQIVND (reference sequence). The CDR3 sequence: CASSIGVFGNEQFF. In DNA form, the CDR3 reads TGTGCCAGTAGTATCGGGGTTTTCGGGAATGAGCAGTTCTTC.

This clonotype has just a few counts. V is TRBV5-8 and J is TRBJ2-1; tentative D call: TRBD2 (5 bases). The CDR3 is 12 amino acids. The germline V and J ends were trimmed by 4 bases and 11 bases, with 13 bases remaining between them. Germline V gives CDR1 SGHTS, CDR2 YDEGEE. This CDR3 is CASSQDWVKQFF. The CDR3 nucleotides read TGTGCCAGCAGCCAGGACTGGGTTAAGCAGTTCTTC.

This clonotype was observed at least ten times. The gene calls are TRBV7-2 and TRBJ2-1; D is unclear. The CDR3 length is 14 residues. Per germline, CDR1 SGHTA and CDR2 FQGNSA. V lost 1 base and J lost 3, with 7 bases in between. The chain's CDR3 is CASSLEVVYNEQFF. CDR3 DNA sequence: TGTGCCAGCAGCTTAGAAGTAGTCTACAATGAGCAGTTCTTC.

The J gene is TRBJ2-1, the V gene TRBV15; possibly TRBD2 for D (6 bases). CDR1 and CDR2 (germline): LNHNV, YYDKDF (reference sequence). There are 17 residues in the CDR3. V was shortened by 4 bases and J by 0 bases, with 16 bases between the two germline ends. The CDR3 loop reads CATSTVWGDYSYNEQFF. In DNA form, the CDR3 reads TGTGCCACCAGCACAGTGTGGGGGGATTACTCCTACAATGAGCAGTTCTTC.

This clonotype was counted only a few times. The chain couples TRBV6-1 to TRBJ1-2, with D perhaps TRBD1 (5 bases). Between the trimmed V and J ends, which lost 2 bases and 5 bases, there was a span of 15 bases. The CDR3 runs 15 residues. Germline loops: CDR1 MNHNS, CDR2 SASEGT. CDR3 DNA sequence: TGTGCCAGCAGTGAACGGGACCTTTTACTTTATGGCTACACCTTC. It specifies CASSERDLLLYGYTF.

This clonotype was observed a handful of times. V gene TRBV14 combines with J gene TRBJ2-7; 9 nucleotides agree with TRBD2. Germline V CDR1 and CDR2: SGHDN, FVKESK. This CDR3 contains 18 residues. After removal of 0 bases from V and 2 bases from J, the junction contained 11 bases not matched to a gene. The CDR3 coding sequence is TGTGCCAGCAGCCAAGACCATCTAGGCCTAGCGGGGACCTACGAGCAGTACTTC. Protein sequence: CASSQDHLGLAGTYEQYF.